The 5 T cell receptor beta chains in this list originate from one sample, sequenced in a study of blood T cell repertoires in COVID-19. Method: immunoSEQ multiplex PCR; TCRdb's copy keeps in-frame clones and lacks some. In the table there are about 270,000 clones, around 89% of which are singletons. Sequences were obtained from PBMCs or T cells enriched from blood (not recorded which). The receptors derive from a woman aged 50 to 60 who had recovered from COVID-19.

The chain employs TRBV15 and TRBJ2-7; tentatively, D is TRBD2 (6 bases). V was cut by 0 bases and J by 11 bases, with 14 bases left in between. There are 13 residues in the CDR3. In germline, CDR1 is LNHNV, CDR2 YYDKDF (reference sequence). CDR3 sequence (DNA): TGTGCCACCAGCAGAGATCAGGAGGGGCCCAAGTACTTC. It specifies CATSRDQEGPKYF.

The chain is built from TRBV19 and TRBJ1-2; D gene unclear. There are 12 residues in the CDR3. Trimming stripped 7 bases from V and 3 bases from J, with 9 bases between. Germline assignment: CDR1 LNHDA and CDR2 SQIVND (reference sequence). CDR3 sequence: CASNQAYYGYTF. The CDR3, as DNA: TGTGCCAGTAACCAGGCGTACTATGGCTACACCTTC.

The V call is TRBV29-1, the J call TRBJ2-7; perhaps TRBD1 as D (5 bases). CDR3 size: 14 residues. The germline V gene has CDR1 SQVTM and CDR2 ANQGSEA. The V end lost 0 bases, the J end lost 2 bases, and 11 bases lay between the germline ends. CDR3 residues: CSVEEAGSTYEQYF. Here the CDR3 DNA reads TGCAGCGTTGAAGAAGCAGGGTCCACCTACGAGCAGTACTTC.

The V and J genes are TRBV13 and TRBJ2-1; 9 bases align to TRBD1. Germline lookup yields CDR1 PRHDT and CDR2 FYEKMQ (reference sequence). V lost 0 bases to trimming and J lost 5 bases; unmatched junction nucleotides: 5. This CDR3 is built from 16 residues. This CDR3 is CASSLGLGTGNNEQFF. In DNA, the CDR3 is TGTGCCAGCAGCTTAGGCCTTGGGACAGGGAACAATGAGCAGTTCTTC.

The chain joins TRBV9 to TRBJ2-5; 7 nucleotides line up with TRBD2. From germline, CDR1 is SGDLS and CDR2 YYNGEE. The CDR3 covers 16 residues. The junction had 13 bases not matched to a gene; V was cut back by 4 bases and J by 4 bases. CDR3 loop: CASSPSMVGRGETQYF. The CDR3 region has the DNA TGTGCCAGCAGCCCCTCAATGGTAGGGAGGGGAGAGACCCAGTACTTC.